This TCR beta chain was identified in a study of T cells in Graves' hyperthyroidism and ophthalmopathy. Study outcomes and limitations: The model foresaw ophthalmopathy a median about 6.1 months prior to onset. Ophthalmopathy was told apart from stable hyperthyroidism by a 13 V-J model. Most clonotypes expanded in thyroid above 0.001 were likewise present in blood.

There were TCR beta CDR3 regions amplified from RNA transcripts. With the HTBI primer set, the TCR CDR3 went through a first round of RT-PCR. TCRdb reprocessed the multiplex PCR reads via MiXCR and lists one record per CDR3 protein. Here the sample spans hundreds of thousands of distinct CDR3 sequences, 16% being singletons. Trimming took 2 bases from V and 4 from J, leaving 17 bases between them. There are 16 residues in the CDR3. The germline V gene encodes CDR1 SEHNR and CDR2 FQNEAQ (reference sequence). PBMCs came from more than 8.5 ml fresh peripheral blood. This clonotype was counted between two and nine times. Antigen unknown.

The clonotype originates from a woman younger than 35 with Graves' hyperthyroidism. V and J are TRBV7-9 and TRBJ1-1, with D possibly TRBD1 on 6 matching bases. The sequencing input was blood. The CDR3 coding sequence is TGTGCCAGCAGCTTATTCTCAGGGGCCACCGGCACTGAAGCTTTCTTT. Its protein product is CASSLFSGATGTEAFF.